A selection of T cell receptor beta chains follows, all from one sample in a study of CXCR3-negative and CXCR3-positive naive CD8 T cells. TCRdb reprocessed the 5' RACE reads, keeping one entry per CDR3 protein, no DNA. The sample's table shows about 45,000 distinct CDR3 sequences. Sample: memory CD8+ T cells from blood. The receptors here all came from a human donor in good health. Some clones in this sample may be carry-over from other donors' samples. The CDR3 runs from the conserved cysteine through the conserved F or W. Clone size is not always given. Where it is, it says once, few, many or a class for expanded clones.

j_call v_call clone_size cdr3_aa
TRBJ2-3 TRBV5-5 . CASSRRTGVGTDTQYF
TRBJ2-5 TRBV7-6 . CASSSRGQGFETQYF
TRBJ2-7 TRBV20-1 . CSARSEAGTPYEQYF
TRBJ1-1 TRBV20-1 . CSARGVTDTEAFF
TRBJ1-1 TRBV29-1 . CTTPENTEAFF
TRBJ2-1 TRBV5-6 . CASSWTREQFF
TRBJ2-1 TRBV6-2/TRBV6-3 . CASGKDGYNEQFF
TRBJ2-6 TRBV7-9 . CASSQTFSGANVLTF
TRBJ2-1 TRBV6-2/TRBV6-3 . CASSYSLTGGDSYNEQFF
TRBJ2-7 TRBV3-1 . CASSQERRAGGHEQYF
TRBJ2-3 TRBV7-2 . CASSLEYSRGGSPGTQYF
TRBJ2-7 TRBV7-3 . CASSLTVASYEQYF
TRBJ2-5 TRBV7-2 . CASSLGGLALQETQYF
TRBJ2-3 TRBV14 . CASSQPVPDTQYF
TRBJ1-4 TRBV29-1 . CSVDPGGGEKLFF
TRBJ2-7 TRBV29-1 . CSVSDRGYEQYF
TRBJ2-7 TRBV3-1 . CASSLTGTGAYEQYF
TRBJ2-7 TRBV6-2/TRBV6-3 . CASSGTGSSYEQYF
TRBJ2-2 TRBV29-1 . CSVADANTGELFF
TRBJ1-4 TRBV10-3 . CAISPGGGYNEKLFF
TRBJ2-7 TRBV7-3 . CASGGTGAGEQYF
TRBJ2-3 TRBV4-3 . CASSQEGGGGTDTQYF
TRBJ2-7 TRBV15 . CATSSTMGAYEQYF
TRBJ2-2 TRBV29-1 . CSVPIRTGELFF
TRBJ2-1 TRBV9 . CASSVGGGDEQFF
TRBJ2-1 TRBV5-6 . CASSWRVIPEQFF
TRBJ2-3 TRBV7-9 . CASSLSGGDRIADTQYF
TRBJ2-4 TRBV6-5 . CASSSHRDRAAKNIQYF
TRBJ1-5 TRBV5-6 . CASSTGTNQPQHF
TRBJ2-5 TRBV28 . CASSFGERDSGQETQYF
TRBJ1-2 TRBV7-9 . CASSGPMQANYGYTF
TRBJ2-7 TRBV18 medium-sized CASRSAASGPLPYEQYF
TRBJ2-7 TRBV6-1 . CTSSDPGYTGYEQYF
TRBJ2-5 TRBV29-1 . CSASPGVAGETQYF
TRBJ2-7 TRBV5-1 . CASSLFLQNEQYF
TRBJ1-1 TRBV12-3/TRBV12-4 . CASSPRGSGVGTEAFF
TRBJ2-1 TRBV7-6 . CASSHSGTGAYNEQLF
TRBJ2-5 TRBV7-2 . CASSLLGSQETQYF
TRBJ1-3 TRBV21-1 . CASVLQGENTIYF
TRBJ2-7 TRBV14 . CASSQRTSASYEQYF
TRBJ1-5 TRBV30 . CAWSVSSPQLNQPQHF
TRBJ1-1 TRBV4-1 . CASSHVTGNTEAFF
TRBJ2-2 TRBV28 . CASGRGGTGELFF